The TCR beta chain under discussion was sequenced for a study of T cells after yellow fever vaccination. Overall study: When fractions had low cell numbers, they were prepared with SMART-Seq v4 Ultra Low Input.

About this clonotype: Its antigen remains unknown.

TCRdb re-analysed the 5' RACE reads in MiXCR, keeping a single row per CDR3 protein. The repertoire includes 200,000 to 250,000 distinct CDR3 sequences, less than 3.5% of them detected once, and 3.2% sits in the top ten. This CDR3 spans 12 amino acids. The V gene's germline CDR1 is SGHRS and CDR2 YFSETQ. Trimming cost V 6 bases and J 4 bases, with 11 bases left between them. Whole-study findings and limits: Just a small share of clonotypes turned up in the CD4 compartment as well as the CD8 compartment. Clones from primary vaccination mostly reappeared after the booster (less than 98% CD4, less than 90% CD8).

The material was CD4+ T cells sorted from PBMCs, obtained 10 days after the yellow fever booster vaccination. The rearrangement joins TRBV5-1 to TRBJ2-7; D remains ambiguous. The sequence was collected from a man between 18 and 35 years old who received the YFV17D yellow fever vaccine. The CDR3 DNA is TGCGCCAGCACTCCGATACGATACGAGCAGTACGTC. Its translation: CASTPIRYEQYV.